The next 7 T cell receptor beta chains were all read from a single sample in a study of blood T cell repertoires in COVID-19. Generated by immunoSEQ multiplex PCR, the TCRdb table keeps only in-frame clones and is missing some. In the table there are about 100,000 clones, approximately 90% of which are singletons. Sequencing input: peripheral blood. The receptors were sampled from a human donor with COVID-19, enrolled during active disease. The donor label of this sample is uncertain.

Here the CDR3 DNA reads TGCGCCAGCAGCCCGAGGAGGGGAGGCGAAAGCACAGATACGCAGTATTTT. Its protein product is CASSPRRGGESTDTQYF. The rearrangement uses TRBV5-1 and TRBJ2-3, with D perhaps TRBD2 (6 bases). The V end was cut by 4 bases, the J end by 0 bases, with 18 bases between. This CDR3 contains 17 residues. Looked up from germline, CDR1 is SGHRS and CDR2 is YFSETQ.

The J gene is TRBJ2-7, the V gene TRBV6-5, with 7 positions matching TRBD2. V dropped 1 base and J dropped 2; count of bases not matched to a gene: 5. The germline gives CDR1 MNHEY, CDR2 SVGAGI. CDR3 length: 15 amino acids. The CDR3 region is CASSYLKRGTYEQYF. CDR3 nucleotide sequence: TGTGCCAGCAGTTACTTAAAGCGGGGAACCTACGAGCAGTACTTC.

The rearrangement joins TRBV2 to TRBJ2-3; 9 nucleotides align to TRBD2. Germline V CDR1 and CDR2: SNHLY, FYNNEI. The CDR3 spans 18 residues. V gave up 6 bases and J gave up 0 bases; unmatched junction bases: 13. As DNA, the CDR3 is TGTGCCAGCAGCCTGGACCCTAGCGGGGCAGGTAGCACAGATACGCAGTATTTT. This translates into CASSLDPSGAGSTDTQYF. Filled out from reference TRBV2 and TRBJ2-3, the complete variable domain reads EPEVTQTPSHQVTQMGQEVILRCVPISNHLYFYWYRQILGQKVEFLVSFYNNEISEKSEIFDDQFSVERPDGSNFTLKIRSTKLEDSAMYFCASSLDPSGAGSTDTQYFGPGTRLTVL.

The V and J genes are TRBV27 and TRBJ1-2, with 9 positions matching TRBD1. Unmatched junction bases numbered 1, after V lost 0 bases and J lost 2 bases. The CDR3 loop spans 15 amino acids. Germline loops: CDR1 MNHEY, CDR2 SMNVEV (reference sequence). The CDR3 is CASSLSQGANYGYTF. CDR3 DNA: TGTGCCAGCAGTTTATCACAGGGGGCGAACTATGGCTACACCTTC.

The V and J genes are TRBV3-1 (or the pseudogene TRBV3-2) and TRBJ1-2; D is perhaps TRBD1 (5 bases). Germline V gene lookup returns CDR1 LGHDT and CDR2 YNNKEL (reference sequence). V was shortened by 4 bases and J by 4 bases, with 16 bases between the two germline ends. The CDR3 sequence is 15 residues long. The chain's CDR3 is CASSRKGRGSYGYTF. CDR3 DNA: TGTGCCAGCAGCCGAAAGGGGCGGGGTTCCTATGGCTACACCTTC.

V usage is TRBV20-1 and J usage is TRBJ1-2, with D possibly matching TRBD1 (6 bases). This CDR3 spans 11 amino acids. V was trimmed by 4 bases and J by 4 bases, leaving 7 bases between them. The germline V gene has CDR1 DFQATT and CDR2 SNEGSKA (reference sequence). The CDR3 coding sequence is TGCAGTGCTATGACAGGCTATGGCTACACCTTC. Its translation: CSAMTGYGYTF.

CDR3 loop: CAISGPEVGYTF. For the CDR3, the DNA is TGTGCCATCAGCGGGCCGGAGGTGGGCTACACCTTC. The V call is TRBV10-3, the J call TRBJ1-2; D is ambiguous. This CDR3 has 12 amino acids. Germline-derived CDR1 and CDR2 are ENHRY and SYGVKD. Trimming cost V 6 bases and J 8 bases, with 13 bases left between them.